Below, 21 T cell receptor beta chains from the same sample are listed, as sequenced in a study of blood T cell repertoires in COVID-19. Clones were sequenced by immunoSEQ multiplex PCR, and TCRdb holds only the in-frame ones, with some missing. The sample includes about 180,000 clones, 65% to 85% of them seen just once. The specimen sequenced was PBMCs or T cells enriched from blood (not recorded which). Every receptor here comes from a woman between 35 and 50 years old with acute COVID-19.

The V call is TRBV18, the J call TRBJ2-1; 10 bases match TRBD2. After removal of 5 bases from V and 7 bases from J, the junction contained 11 bases not matched to a gene. The germline gives CDR1 KGHSH, CDR2 LQKENI. The CDR3 length is 16 residues. CDR3 residues: CASSERVAGGTNEQFF. The CDR3 region has the DNA TGTGCCAGCTCAGAGAGGGTAGCGGGAGGAACAAATGAGCAGTTCTTC.

The V call is TRBV30, the J call TRBJ1-2, with a possible D match to TRBD1 (6 bases). Germline V gene lookup returns CDR1 GTSNPN and CDR2 SVGIG (reference sequence). The CDR3 is 13 residues long. V lost 4 bases and J lost 8, with 17 bases in between. CDR3 DNA: TGTGCCTGGAAGCAGTGGGGGCTCTGGGGCTACACCTTC. Translated: CAWKQWGLWGYTF.

The chain employs TRBV2 and TRBJ2-1; 11 positions match TRBD2. J gave up 9 bases and V 4 bases, and 11 bases lay outside the gene matches. CDR1 is SNHLY, CDR2 FYNNEI, per germline. The CDR3 spans 16 residues. Written as DNA, the CDR3 is TGTGCCAGCAGTGTAACTAGCGGGAGTTCCAAGGGTGAGCAGTTCTTC. Translation: CASSVTSGSSKGEQFF.

This chain connects TRBV4-1 to TRBJ1-1; 7 positions agree with TRBD1. In germline, CDR1 is MGHRA, CDR2 YSYEKL. The CDR3 spans 15 residues. The V gene end was trimmed by 1 base and the J gene end by 5 bases; junction bases not matched to a gene: 7. The CDR3 reads CASSQVGRGETEAFF. The CDR3 DNA reads TGCGCCAGCAGCCAAGTCGGCAGGGGGGAAACTGAAGCTTTCTTT.

This chain connects TRBV11-3 to TRBJ2-1; 12 nucleotides agree with TRBD2. Germline loops: CDR1 SGHNT, CDR2 YENEEA. The CDR3 is 17 amino acids. The J segment lost 6 bases and the V segment lost 6 bases, leaving 12 bases of the junction unmatched. The CDR3 reads CASRPRLAGDKGNEQFF. The DNA of the CDR3 is TGTGCCAGCAGACCTCGACTAGCGGGAGATAAGGGCAATGAGCAGTTCTTC.

This rearrangement joins TRBV7-8 to TRBJ1-2; 12 nucleotides align to TRBD1. This CDR3 comprises 17 residues. Germline values: CDR1 SGHVS, CDR2 FQNEAQ. V was clipped by 1 base and J by 3 bases; unmatched bases: 6. This CDR3 reads CASSLGRGQGADYGYTF. In DNA form, the CDR3 reads TGTGCCAGCAGCTTAGGGAGGGGACAGGGGGCGGACTATGGCTACACCTTC.

The chain has TRBV6-6 and TRBJ1-5, with TRBD1 matching over 8 bases. Losses at the gene ends were 5 bases for V and 3 bases for J; bases not matched to a gene: 12. CDR1 and CDR2 (germline): MNHNY, SVGAGI (reference sequence). This CDR3 comprises 17 residues. The CDR3 here is CASSQRGPGGYNQPQHF. The CDR3 coding sequence is TGTGCCAGCAGTCAACGTGGTCCAGGGGGCTACAATCAGCCCCAGCATTTT.

The chain couples TRBV29-1 to TRBJ2-7; TRBD1 matches at 10 bases. This CDR3 contains 13 residues. V shed 4 bases and J 5 bases; nucleotides not matched to a gene: 5. Germline CDR1 is SQVTM and CDR2 is ANQGSEA. CDR3 region: CSVAGQGVHEQYF. Here the CDR3 DNA reads TGCAGCGTTGCTGGACAGGGGGTACACGAGCAGTACTTC.

The chain carries TRBV6-2 or TRBV6-3 and TRBJ2-4; perhaps TRBD2 as D (5 bases). Germline CDR1 reads MNHEY; CDR2 reads SVGEGT. Trimming pared 0 bases from V and 6 bases from J, leaving 12 bases between. This CDR3 spans 15 amino acids. The DNA for the CDR3 is TGTGCCAGCAGTTACTCGCCAGACGGGGTAAACATTCAGTACTTC. Protein sequence: CASSYSPDGVNIQYF.

A few counts support this clone. The chain is built from TRBV30 and TRBJ1-2, with D possibly being TRBD1 (5 bases). This CDR3 comprises 13 residues. Germline values: CDR1 GTSNPN, CDR2 SVGIG (reference sequence). V lost 0 bases and J 7 bases, leaving 12 bases between the germline ends. The CDR3 DNA reads as TGTGCCTGGAGTGTAAGCCAGGGAGGTGGCTACACCTTC. This translates into CAWSVSQGGGYTF. Filled out from reference TRBV30 and TRBJ1-2, the complete variable domain reads SQTIHQWPATLVQPVGSPLSLECTVEGTSNPNLYWYRQAAGRGLQLLFYSVGIGQISSEVPQNLSASRPQDRQFILSSKKLLLSDSGFYLCAWSVSQGGGYTFGSGTRLTVV.

The rearrangement joins TRBV5-1 to TRBJ1-1; D call uncertain. This CDR3 contains 16 residues. From germline, CDR1 is SGHRS and CDR2 YFSETQ. Trimming left V 0 bases short and J 2 bases short, with 14 bases between. CDR3 nucleotides: TGCGCCAGCAGCTTGGCCCCAGGATACTTAAACACTGAAGCTTTCTTT. Amino acid sequence: CASSLAPGYLNTEAFF.

CDR3 nucleotides: TGTGCCAGCAGCACTACAGGGGGCGGGAGCACTGAAGCTTTCTTT. Amino acids: CASSTTGGGSTEAFF. The V gene is TRBV2, the J gene TRBJ1-1, with 9 bases fitting TRBD1. This CDR3 comprises 15 residues. With 6 bases clipped from V and 4 bases from J, the junction kept 9 bases outside the gene matches. In germline, CDR1 is SNHLY, CDR2 FYNNEI.

The chain couples TRBV27 to TRBJ2-1, with TRBD2 matching over 9 bases. With V trimmed by 2 bases and J by 2 bases, 10 bases remained unmatched. Germline values: CDR1 MNHEY, CDR2 SMNVEV (reference sequence). There are 18 residues in the CDR3. The CDR3 DNA is TGTGCCAGCAGTTTAAACATACTAGCGGGCCCACCCTACAATGAGCAGTTCTTC. Protein: CASSLNILAGPPYNEQFF.

The J gene is TRBJ1-4, the V gene TRBV5-8; D might be TRBD1 (5 bases). V dropped 3 bases and J dropped 0 bases, with 12 bases sitting between them. The germline gives CDR1 SGHTS, CDR2 YDEGEE. CDR3 size: 16 residues. The DNA of the CDR3 is TGTGCCAGCAGCTCGGGACTGATCACAACTAATGAAAAACTGTTTTTT. This encodes CASSSGLITTNEKLFF.

The chain uses TRBV5-5 and TRBJ1-2; TRBD1 matches at 9 bases. The CDR3 runs to 13 residues. V lost 4 bases, J lost 6 bases, and 4 bases stayed unmatched. Per germline, CDR1 SGHKS and CDR2 YYEKEE (reference sequence). This CDR3 is CASSPGTGNGYTF. The CDR3 bases are TGTGCCAGCAGCCCTGGGACAGGGAATGGCTACACCTTC.

The CDR3 loop reads CASSVEWLAGPNEQFF. The CDR3 region has the DNA TGTGCCAGCAGCGTAGAGTGGCTAGCGGGTCCCAATGAGCAGTTCTTC. The chain couples TRBV9 to TRBJ2-1; 8 bases are a match to TRBD2. The V and J ends lost 0 bases and 6 bases, in that order; junction bases with no gene match: 8. Germline V lookup: CDR1 SGDLS, CDR2 YYNGEE. The length of the CDR3 is 16 residues. Supplemented by reference TRBV9 and TRBJ2-1, the full variable domain reads DSGVTQTPKHLITATGQRVTLRCSPRSGDLSVYWYQQSLDQGLQFLIQYYNGEERAKGNILERFSAQQFPDLHSELNLSSLELGDSALYFCASSVEWLAGPNEQFFGPGTRLTVL.

This CDR3 is CASSLGTGGNEQFF. The CDR3 DNA sequence: TGTGCCAGCAGCTTGGGTACAGGGGGAAATGAGCAGTTCTTC. J is TRBJ2-1 and V is TRBV5-4; 8 nucleotides agree with TRBD1. There are 14 residues in the CDR3. With V trimmed by 0 bases and J by 7 bases, 3 bases remained unmatched. The V gene's germline CDR1 is SGHNT and CDR2 YYREEE (reference sequence).

The rearrangement links TRBV28 to TRBJ2-5, with 10 bases identical to TRBD1. Germline CDR1 and CDR2: MDHEN and SYDVKM. V lost 8 bases and J lost 2; bases outside the gene matches: 8. The length of the CDR3 is 15 residues. The CDR3 sequence: CASLRWGQGQETQYF. The CDR3 bases are TGTGCCAGCCTCCGGTGGGGACAGGGGCAAGAGACCCAGTACTTC.

The gene calls are TRBV2 and TRBJ1-5; no clear D gene. The CDR3 has 14 residues. Trimming left V 5 bases short and J 5 bases short, with 13 bases between. Germline V CDR1 and CDR2: SNHLY, FYNNEI. The CDR3 DNA sequence: TGTGCCAGCAGTCAGTACAGCATAGATCAGCCCCAGCATTTT. It is translated as CASSQYSIDQPQHF.

This chain joins TRBV6-1 and TRBJ2-1; 11 bases map to TRBD2. V shed 8 bases and J 7 bases; nucleotides not matched to a gene: 10. Germline-derived CDR1 and CDR2 are MNHNS and SASEGT. The CDR3 length is 15 residues. The CDR3 loop reads CASFGVAGGLNEQFF. The DNA for the CDR3 is TGTGCCAGCTTCGGGGTAGCGGGAGGGTTGAATGAGCAGTTCTTC.

The chain joins TRBV6-6 to TRBJ2-2; 9 nucleotides agree with TRBD1. Losses at the gene ends were 6 bases for V and 7 bases for J; bases not matched to a gene: 12. The CDR3 has 16 amino acids. Germline values: CDR1 MNHNY, CDR2 SVGAGI (reference sequence). CDR3 coding DNA: TGTGCCAGCAGACCACCTTATACAGGGGGCGGCGGGGAGCTGTTTTTT. This sequence encodes CASRPPYTGGGGELFF.